These T cell receptor beta chains were read from a single sample in a study of shared clonotypes between healthy human individuals. Libraries were prepared by immunoSEQ multiplex PCR; TCRdb keeps only in-frame clonotypes and omits some of them. Of around 2,000,000 clones listed, roughly 94% are singletons. The sequenced sample was naive CD4+ T cells sorted from blood. These receptors all come from a man aged 18-30 years in good health. CDR3s include the opening cysteine and the closing phenylalanine or tryptophan. Clone sizes are given selectively: once, few, many, or a class where the clone is expanded.

CDR3	J	V	length	size
CASNADGKNSPLHF	TRBJ1-6	TRBV27	14	NA
CASSYSRAGTSTEAFF	TRBJ1-1	TRBV6-5	16	NA
CASSAGTDTQYF	TRBJ2-3	TRBV6-1	12	NA
CASSLYGTPTGELFF	TRBJ2-2	TRBV28	15	few
CASRQGWRPEAFF	TRBJ1-1	TRBV5-1	13	NA
CASRETPPGSSYNSPLHF	TRBJ1-6	TRBV2	18	NA
CASSEMTGPYEQYF	TRBJ2-7	TRBV6-1	14	once
CASSEYYNTEAFF	TRBJ1-1	TRBV25-1	13	NA
CASSLGQGPSSGNTIYF	TRBJ1-3	TRBV7-9	17	NA
CASSHDRGWQFF	TRBJ2-1	TRBV11-3	12	NA